Below are 10 T cell receptor beta chains sequenced from a single sample in a study of T cells in women clearing cervical HPV infection. Profiled with immunoSEQ multiplex PCR; TCRdb holds only in-frame clones, not every one. Its table records some 39,000 clones. The sample comprised blood buffy coat. All receptors derive from a woman between 18 and 70 years old with a cervical HPV16 infection that either progressed to CIN3+ or cleared (not recorded which).

On this clone: The read terminates 3 residues before the CDR3 end, so the remaining end is supplied by the germline J gene. The chain combines TRBV7-6 with TRBJ1-2; possible D gene TRBD1, 5 bases. Germline-derived CDR1 and CDR2 are SGHVS and FNYEAQ. Trimming left V 6 bases short and J 2 bases short, with 10 bases between. CDR3 length: 13 residues. CDR3 DNA (partial): TGTGCCAGCAGTCAGGCAGGGAACTATGGC. Translating it yields CASSQAGNYG. The CDR3, in full, reads CASSQAGNYGYTF.

To note about this clone: One end of the junction does not line up with germline, which may come from a read error. The CDR3 extends 3 residues past the end of the read, so its final part is completed from the germline J gene. This chain connects TRBV6-2 or TRBV6-3 to TRBJ2-2; 8 bases are shared with TRBD2. Germline values: CDR1 MNHEY, CDR2 SVGEGT. The CDR3 is 14 amino acids. CDR3 bases read: TGTGCCAGCATGATAGCGGGAAACAGCGGGGAG. Translation gives CASMIAGNSGE. The full CDR3 protein reads CASMIAGNSGELFF.

With respect to this clone: The read falls 3 residues short of the CDR3 end, and the missing part is taken from the germline J gene. The rearrangement links TRBV18 to TRBJ2-7; 9 nucleotides match TRBD1. V was pared by 8 bases and J by 6 bases, with 14 bases of the junction left unmatched. CDR3 length: 15 residues. Per the germline V gene, CDR1 is KGHSH and CDR2 is LQKENI. The CDR3: CASPLPGQGLGEQYF. CDR3 DNA (partial): TGTGCCAGCCCACTCCCGGGACAGGGCTTAGGCGAG.

On this clone: The CDR3 end falls 3 residues outside the read, so it is completed with the germline J gene. This rearrangement joins TRBV7-6 to TRBJ2-3; tentatively, D is TRBD1 (5 bases). Trimming took 2 bases from V and 3 from J, leaving 12 bases between them. The CDR3 has 15 amino acids. CDR1 and CDR2 (germline): SGHVS, FNYEAQ. CDR3 protein: CASSLRQGSTDTQYF. CDR3 DNA (partial): TGTGCCAGCAGCTTAAGGCAGGGAAGTACAGATACG.

As for this clone: Read sequence stops 3 residues before the CDR3 end, and the germline J gene provides the missing end. Other DNA sequences of this sample code for an identical CDR3. The V and J genes are TRBV7-8 and TRBJ1-2; 9 bases are shared with TRBD1. V was clipped by 4 bases and J by 7 bases; unmatched bases: 4. CDR3 length: 13 amino acids. Germline V CDR1 and CDR2: SGHVS, FQNEAQ. CDR3 DNA, as far as it was read: TGTGCCAGCAGCTCTTGGACAGGGGCTGGC. Translated: CASSSWTGAG. The whole CDR3 sequence is CASSSWTGAGYTF. Based on the CDR3 plus reference TRBV7-8 and TRBJ1-2, the full variable domain is GAGVSQSPRYKVAKRGQDVALRCDPISGHVSLFWYQQALGQGPEFLTYFQNEAQLDKSGLPSDRFFAERPEGSVSTLKIQRTQQEDSAVYLCASSSWTGAGYTFGSGTRLTVV.

In regard to this clone: The read terminates 3 residues before the CDR3 end, so the remaining end is supplied by the germline J gene. This chain uses TRBV7-2 with TRBJ1-2; D remains ambiguous. From germline, CDR1 is SGHTA and CDR2 FQGNSA. The length of the CDR3 is 13 residues. Incomplete CDR3 DNA: TGTGCCAGCAGCTCTAATTTGGGCTACGAC. Encoded protein: CASSSNLGYD. The full CDR3 is CASSSNLGYDYTF.

Concerning this clone: The sequenced fragment ends 3 residues before the CDR3 boundary, so the rest is inferred from the germline J gene. The J gene is TRBJ2-3, the V gene TRBV11-2; D remains ambiguous. The length of the CDR3 is 14 residues. Looked up from germline, CDR1 is SGHAT and CDR2 is FQNNGV. V gave up 1 base and J gave up 2 bases, with 7 bases separating them. The part of the CDR3 DNA that was read is TGTGCCAGCAGCTTAGGATCAGACACAGATACG. It is translated as CASSLGSDTDT. From start to end, the CDR3 is CASSLGSDTDTQYF.

Turning to this clone: Sequencing ends 3 residues short of the CDR3 end; the germline J gene provides the rest. The rearrangement joins TRBV6-4 to TRBJ1-1; 7 nucleotides line up with TRBD1. The ends lost 5 bases at V and 0 bases at J; junction bases unmatched: 3. This CDR3 is 14 amino acids long. In germline, CDR1 is MRHNA, CDR2 SNTAGT. The DNA read from the CDR3 is TGTGCCAGCAGTCAGGGACAGCTGAACACTGAA. It encodes CASSQGQLNTE. The entire CDR3 sequence reads CASSQGQLNTEAFF.

On this clone: The read finishes 3 residues shy of the CDR3 end, and the germline J gene is used to complete it. V gene TRBV7-9 combines with J gene TRBJ2-3, with D maybe TRBD1 (5 bases). With 5 bases removed from V and 5 bases from J, the gap between germline ends came to 17 bases. Germline lookup yields CDR1 SEHNR and CDR2 FQNEAQ (reference sequence). This CDR3 spans 15 amino acids. The DNA read from the CDR3 is TGTGCCAGCAGCGCAACGCTAGGGGTCGTAGATACG. Protein sequence: CASSATLGVVDT. The full-length CDR3 reads as CASSATLGVVDTQYF.

Regarding this clone: The CDR3 extends 3 residues past the end of the read, so its final part is completed from the germline J gene. The chain links TRBV30 to TRBJ2-7; D possibly corresponds to TRBD1 (5 bases). V was cut by 4 bases and J by 2 bases, with 9 bases left in between. Germline V gene data show CDR1 as GTSNPN and CDR2 as SVGIG (reference sequence). The CDR3 length is 12 residues. The CDR3 bases that were read are TGTGCCTGGACCACAGGCCCCTACGAG. This translates into CAWTTGPYE. The entire CDR3 protein reads CAWTTGPYEQYF.